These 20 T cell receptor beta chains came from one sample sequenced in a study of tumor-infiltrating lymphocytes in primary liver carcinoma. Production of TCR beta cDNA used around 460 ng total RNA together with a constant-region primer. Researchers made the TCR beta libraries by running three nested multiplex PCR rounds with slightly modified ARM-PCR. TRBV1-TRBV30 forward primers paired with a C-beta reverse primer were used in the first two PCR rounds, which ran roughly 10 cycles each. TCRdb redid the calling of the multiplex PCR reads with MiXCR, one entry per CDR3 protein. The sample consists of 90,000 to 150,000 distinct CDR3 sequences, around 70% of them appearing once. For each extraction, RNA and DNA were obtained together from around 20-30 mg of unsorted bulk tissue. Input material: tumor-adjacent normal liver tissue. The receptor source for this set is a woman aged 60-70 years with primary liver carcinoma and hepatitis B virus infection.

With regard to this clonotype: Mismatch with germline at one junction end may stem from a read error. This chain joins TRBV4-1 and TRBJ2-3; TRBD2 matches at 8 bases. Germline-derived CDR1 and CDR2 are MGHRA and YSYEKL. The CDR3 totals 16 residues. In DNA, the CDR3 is TGCGCCAGCAGTATAATGGCGGGAGGCAGCACAGATACACAGTATTTT. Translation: CASSIMAGGSTDTQYF.

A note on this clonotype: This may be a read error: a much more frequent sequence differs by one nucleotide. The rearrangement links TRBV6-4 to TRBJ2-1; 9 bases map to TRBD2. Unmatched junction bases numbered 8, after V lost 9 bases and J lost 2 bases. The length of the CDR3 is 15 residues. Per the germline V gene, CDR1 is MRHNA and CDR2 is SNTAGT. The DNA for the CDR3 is TGTGCCAGAAGCCCAGCGGGAGGAACCTACAATGAGCAGTTCTTC. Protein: CARSPAGGTYNEQFF.

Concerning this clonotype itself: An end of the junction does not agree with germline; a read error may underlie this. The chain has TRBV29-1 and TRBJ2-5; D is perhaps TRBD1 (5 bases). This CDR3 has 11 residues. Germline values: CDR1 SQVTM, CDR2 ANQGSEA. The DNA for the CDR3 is TGCAGCGTCGGACACCAAGAGACTCAGTACTTC. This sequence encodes CSVGHQETQYF.

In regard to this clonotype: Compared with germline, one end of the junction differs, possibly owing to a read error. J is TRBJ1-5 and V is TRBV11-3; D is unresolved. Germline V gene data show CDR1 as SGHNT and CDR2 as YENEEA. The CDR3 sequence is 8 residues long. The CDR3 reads CANSPRHF. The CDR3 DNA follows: TGTGCCAACAGCCCTCGGCATTTT. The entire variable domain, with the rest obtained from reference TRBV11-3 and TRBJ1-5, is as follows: EAGVVQSPRYKIIEKKQPVAFWCNPISGHNTLYWYLQNLGQGPELLIRYENEEAVDDSQLPKDRFSAERLKGVDSTLKIQPAELGDSAVYLCANSPRHFGDGTRLSIL.

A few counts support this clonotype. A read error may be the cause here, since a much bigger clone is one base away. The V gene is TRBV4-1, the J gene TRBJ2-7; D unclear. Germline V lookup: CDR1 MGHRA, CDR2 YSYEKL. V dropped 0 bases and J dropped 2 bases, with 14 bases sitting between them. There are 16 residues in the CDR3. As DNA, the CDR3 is TGCGCCAGCAGCCAAGATAGCTGGGGTGGAACCTACGAGCAGTACTTC. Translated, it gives CASSQDSWGGTYEQYF.

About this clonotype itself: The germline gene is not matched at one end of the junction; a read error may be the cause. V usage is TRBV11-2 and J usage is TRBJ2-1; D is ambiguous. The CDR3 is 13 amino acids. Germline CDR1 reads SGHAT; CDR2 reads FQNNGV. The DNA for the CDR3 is TGTGCCAGCAACTCAGCCCAGTACAATGAACAGTTCTTC. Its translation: CASNSAQYNEQFF.

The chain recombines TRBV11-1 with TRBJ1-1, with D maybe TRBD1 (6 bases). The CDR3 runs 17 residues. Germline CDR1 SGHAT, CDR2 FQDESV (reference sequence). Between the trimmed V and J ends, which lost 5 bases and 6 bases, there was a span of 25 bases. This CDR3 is CASSHRYRVLGLPEAFF. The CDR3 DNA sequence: TGTGCCAGCAGCCACCGGTACAGGGTCTTAGGTCTTCCTGAAGCTTTCTTT.

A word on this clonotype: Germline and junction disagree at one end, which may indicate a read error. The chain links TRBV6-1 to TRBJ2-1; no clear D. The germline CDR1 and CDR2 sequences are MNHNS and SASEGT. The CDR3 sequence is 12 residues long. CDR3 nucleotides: TGTGCCAGCAGAATACGGTACAATGAGCAATTCTTC. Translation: CASRIRYNEQFF.

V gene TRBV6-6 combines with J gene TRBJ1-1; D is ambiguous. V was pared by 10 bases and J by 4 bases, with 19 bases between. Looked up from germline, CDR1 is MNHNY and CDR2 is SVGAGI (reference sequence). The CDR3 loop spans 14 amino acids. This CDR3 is CANSPDPRGTEAFF. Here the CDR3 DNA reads TGTGCCAATAGTCCCGACCCCCGGGGCACTGAAGCTTTCTTT.

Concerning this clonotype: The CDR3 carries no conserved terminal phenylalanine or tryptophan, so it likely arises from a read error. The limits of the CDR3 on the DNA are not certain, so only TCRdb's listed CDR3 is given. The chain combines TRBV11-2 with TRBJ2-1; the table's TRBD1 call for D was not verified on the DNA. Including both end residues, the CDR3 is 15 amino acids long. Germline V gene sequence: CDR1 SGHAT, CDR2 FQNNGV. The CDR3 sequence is CASNHQAGRGGERFI.

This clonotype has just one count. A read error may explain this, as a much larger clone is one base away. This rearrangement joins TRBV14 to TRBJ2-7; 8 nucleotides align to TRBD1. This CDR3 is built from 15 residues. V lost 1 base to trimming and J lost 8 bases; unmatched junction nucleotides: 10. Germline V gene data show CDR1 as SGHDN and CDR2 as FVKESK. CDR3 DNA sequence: TGTGCCAGCAGCCAAGGACAGGGGATCCGTTACAAGCAGTACTTC. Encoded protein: CASSQGQGIRYKQYF. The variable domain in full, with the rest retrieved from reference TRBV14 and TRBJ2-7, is EAGVTQFPSHSVIEKGQTVTLRCDPISGHDNLYWYRRVMGKEIKFLLHFVKESKQDESGMPNNRFLAERTGGTYSTLKVQPAELEDSGVYFCASSQGQGIRYKQYFGPGTRLTVT.

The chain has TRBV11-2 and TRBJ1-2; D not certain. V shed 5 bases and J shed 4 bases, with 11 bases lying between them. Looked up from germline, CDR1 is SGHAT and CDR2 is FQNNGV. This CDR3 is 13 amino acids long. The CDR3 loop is CASSTTHSYGYTF. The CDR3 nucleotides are TGTGCCAGCAGCACGACTCATAGCTATGGCTACACCTTC.

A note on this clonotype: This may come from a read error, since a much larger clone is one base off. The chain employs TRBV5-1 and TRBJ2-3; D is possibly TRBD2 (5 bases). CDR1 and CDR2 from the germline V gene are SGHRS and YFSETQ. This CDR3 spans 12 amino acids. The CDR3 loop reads CSSRSEGDTQYF. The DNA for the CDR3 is TGCTCCAGCCGTTCCGAGGGAGATACGCAGTATTTT.

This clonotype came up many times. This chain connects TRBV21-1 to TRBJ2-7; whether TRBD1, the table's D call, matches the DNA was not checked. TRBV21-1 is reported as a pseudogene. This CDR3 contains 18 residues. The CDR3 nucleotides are TGTGCCAGCAGCAAGCGGACAGGGGGACCTCATCCCTCCTACGAGCAGTACTTC. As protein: CASSKRTGGPHPSYEQYF.

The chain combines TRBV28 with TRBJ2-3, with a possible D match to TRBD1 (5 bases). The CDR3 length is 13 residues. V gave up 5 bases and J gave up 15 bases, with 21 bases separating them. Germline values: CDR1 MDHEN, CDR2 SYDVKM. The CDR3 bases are TGTGCCAGCAGTCTTCAGGGTCCAGATATGCAATATTTT. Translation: CASSLQGPDMQYF. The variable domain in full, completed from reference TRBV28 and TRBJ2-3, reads DVKVTQSSRYLVKRTGEKVFLECVQDMDHENMFWYRQDPGLGLRLIYFSYDVKMKEKGDIPEGYSVSREKKERFSLILESASTNQTSMYLCASSLQGPDMQYFGPGTRLTVL.

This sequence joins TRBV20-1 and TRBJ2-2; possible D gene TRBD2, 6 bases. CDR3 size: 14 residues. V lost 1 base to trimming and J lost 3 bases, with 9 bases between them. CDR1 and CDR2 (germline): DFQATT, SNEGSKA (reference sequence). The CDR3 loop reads CSARVGGDTGELFF. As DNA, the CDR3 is TGCAGTGCTAGAGTCGGCGGGGACACCGGGGAGCTGTTTTTT.

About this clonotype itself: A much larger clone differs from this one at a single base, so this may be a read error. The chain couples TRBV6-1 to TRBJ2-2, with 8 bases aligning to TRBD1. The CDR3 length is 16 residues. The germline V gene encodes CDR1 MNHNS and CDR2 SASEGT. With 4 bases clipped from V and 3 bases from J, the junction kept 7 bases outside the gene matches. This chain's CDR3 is CASSVPPGQDTGELFF. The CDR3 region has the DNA TGTGCCAGCAGTGTCCCTCCGGGACAGGACACCGGGGAGCTGTTTTTT.

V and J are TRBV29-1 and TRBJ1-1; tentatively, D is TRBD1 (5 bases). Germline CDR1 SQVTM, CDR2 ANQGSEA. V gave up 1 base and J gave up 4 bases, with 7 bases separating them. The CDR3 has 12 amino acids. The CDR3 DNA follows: TGCAGCGTTGAAGGGGGGGGCACTGAAGCTTTCTTT. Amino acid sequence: CSVEGGGTEAFF. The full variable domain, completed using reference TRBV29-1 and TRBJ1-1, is SAVISQKPSRDICQRGTSLTIQCQVDSQVTMMFWYRQQPGQSLTLIATANQGSEATYESGFVIDKFPISRPNLTFSTLTVSNMSPEDSSIYLCSVEGGGTEAFFGQGTRLTVV.

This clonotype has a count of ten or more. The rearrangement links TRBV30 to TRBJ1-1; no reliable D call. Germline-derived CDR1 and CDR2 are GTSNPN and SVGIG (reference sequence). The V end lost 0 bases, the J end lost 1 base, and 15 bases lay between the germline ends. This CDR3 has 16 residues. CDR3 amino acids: CAWSVGGRLPNTEAFF. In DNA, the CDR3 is TGTGCCTGGAGTGTAGGTGGCAGGCTTCCGAACACTGAAGCTTTCTTT.

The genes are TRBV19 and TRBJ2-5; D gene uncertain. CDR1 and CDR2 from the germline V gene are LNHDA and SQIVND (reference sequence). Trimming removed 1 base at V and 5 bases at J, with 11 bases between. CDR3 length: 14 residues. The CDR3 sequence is CASSIVGARETQYF. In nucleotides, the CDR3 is TGTGCCAGTAGTATAGTCGGCGCCAGGGAGACCCAGTACTTC. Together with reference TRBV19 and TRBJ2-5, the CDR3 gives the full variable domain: DGGITQSPKYLFRKEGQNVTLSCEQNLNHDAMYWYRQDPGQGLRLIYYSQIVNDFQKGDIAEGYSVSREKKESFPLTVTSAQKNPTAFYLCASSIVGARETQYFGPGTRLLVL.